This entry features one TCR beta chain sequence. This clone has more than one count but fewer than ten. The antigen it binds to is not known. Base qualities are not recorded, but no much larger clone differs from it by a single base. These data originate in a study of T cell responses to AZD1222 COVID-19 vaccine (dated by TCRdb to about 2021). About the study as a whole: AZD1222 recipients given second doses at about 4 weeks or at about 12 weeks were pooled, since spike-specific TCR depth and breadth were not found to differ between the two schedules. Trial participants were enrolled by age into subgroups of 18-55, 56-69 and 70-plus years, and around 140, 26 and 57 TCR-sequenced participants, respectively, were included in these subgroups. A total of 240 or so trial participants underwent TCR sequencing, of whom some 200 had received two doses of AZD1222 and some 25 had received two doses of the MenACWY control vaccine. General study outcomes and caveats: Because no samples from the day 14 peak response were available, repertoires could be characterized only after the peak T cell response. Spike-specific TCR breadth and depth rose significantly after two AZD1222 doses compared with day 0 and with MenACWY recipients. In the small 56-69-year group, the increase in depth fell short of significance, most likely because of low power. Most participants were white British and females outnumbered males, and the authors suggested that clonal diversity may have been underestimated. Conclusions about previously exposed vaccinees are limited because only a handful of AZD1222 recipients were SARS-CoV-2 seropositive at baseline. CD4 TCRs associated with the vaccine covered the entire spike protein, and the dominant responses were in regions 160-218 and 743-854. Nearly half of unique spike-specific TCRs reportedly recognized epitopes outside regions mutated in the B.1.351 and B.1.1.7 variants.

The CDR3 regions of human TCRbeta chains were analyzed by immunosequencing. Per the source publication's procedure: TCRs in the repertoires were matched against a reference library of SARS-CoV-2-specific TCRs that had been generated with the MIRA antigen-specificity platform. Breadth was defined as the fraction of unique TCRs that were SARS-CoV-2-associated. Depth was defined as the fraction of total T cells that were SARS-CoV-2-associated. Using the MIRA data, every spike-specific TCR was mapped to the spike region that the TCR reacted to and assigned to either a CD4 or a CD8 class. Log10-transformed breadth and depth values were compared by one-way ANOVA with Sidak's multiple comparisons tests. Held by TCRdb, this immuneACCESS table contains in-frame sequences only and omits some clones. Under half of the omission traces to an unresolved V gene where checked; the cause of the rest is unknown. V, J and clone size reflect that table, while D and trimming were determined from the DNA. For this sample the table gives 130,000 to 150,000 clones, of which over 75% were detected only once. The ten most abundant clones make up around 3.6% of the sample.

V is clipped by 1 base and J by 1 base, and the sequence between their germline boundaries is 13 bases long. The germline V gene sets CDR1 to SGHNT and CDR2 to YENEEA. The CDR3 numbers 16 residues from cysteine through phenylalanine. The kept DNA is CDR3 alone, 48 bases in frame from the first base. Sample time point, as interpreted from the label and publication: baseline before first vaccination. Vaccinee samples came from UK trials COV001 and COV002, including a single-blind randomized controlled phase 2/3 trial of AZD1222 (ChAdOx1 nCoV-19) in healthy adults. For TCRbeta chain sequencing, PBMC samples from trial participants were taken at day 0 and at day 28 after the second dose.

The sequenced sample was peripheral blood, obtained on day 0 of AZD1222 vaccination. The chain was built from TRBV11-3 and TRBJ2-5; the D gene may be TRBD1 or TRBD2, since each aligns over 5 bases. The sequence was obtained from an adult in good health. The bases are TGTGCCAGCAGCTTAGGCGAACGGGGCCCCCAAGAGACCCAGTACTTC. The encoded protein is CASSLGERGPQETQYF. This CDR3, with the reference TRBV11-3 and TRBJ2-5 proteins standing in past its ends, gives the full variable domain EAGVVQSPRYKIIEKKQPVAFWCNPISGHNTLYWYLQNLGQGPELLIRYENEEAVDDSQLPKDRFSAERLKGVDSTLKIQPAELGDSAVYLCASSLGERGPQETQYFGPGTRLLVL.